This T cell receptor beta chain comes out of a study of T cell responses to AZD1222 COVID-19 vaccine. CDR1 and CDR2 from the germline V gene are SGHAT and FQDESV (reference sequence). The V gene end was trimmed by 2 bases and the J gene end by 2 bases; junction bases not matched to a gene: 6. This CDR3 is 16 amino acids long. Study-wide findings and caveats: All repertoire sampling was performed exclusively after the peak T cell response. Reports indicate that nearly half of spike-specific TCRs are directed at unmutated variant regions.

Clones were read by immunoSEQ multiplex PCR, and TCRdb kept only the in-frame ones, dropping some. Of 110,000 or so clones in the sample, 86% are singletons; the top ten hold under 20%. Second-dose groups at about 4 or about 12 weeks were pooled. A note on this clone: Antigen unknown.

The sequencing used peripheral blood, collected 28 days after the second AZD1222 dose. The chain employs TRBV11-1 and TRBJ2-7; 10 nucleotides line up with TRBD1. The clonotype originates from an adult who received the AZD1222 COVID-19 vaccine. CDR3 protein: CASSLPGTGAPYEQYF. DNA for the CDR3: TGTGCCAGCAGCTTACCTGGGACAGGGGCCCCCTACGAGCAGTACTTC.